Each of the 20 T cell receptor beta chains below was sequenced from the same sample in a study of tumor and adjacent non-tumor tissue in lung cancer. The library came from three nested PCR rounds adapted from ARM-PCR protocols. TCRdb itself ran the multiplex PCR reads through MiXCR, one entry per CDR3 protein. The repertoire holds 84,000 or so distinct CDR3 sequences, with about three fifths as singletons. This sample's RNA came from whole unsorted tissue. The specimen sequenced was lung tumor tissue. The receptors shown here come from a man aged 65-85 years with non-small cell lung cancer.

With respect to this clonotype: This may come from a read error, since a much larger clone is one base off. This chain uses TRBV5-6 with TRBJ1-1; the match to TRBD1 covers 8 bases. Trimming cost V 2 bases and J 7 bases; bases outside gene matches: 4. CDR3 size: 13 residues. The germline CDR1 and CDR2 sequences are SGHDT and YYEEEE. CDR3 loop: CASSFIGQGEAFF. For the CDR3, the DNA is TGTGCCAGCAGCTTTATTGGACAGGGTGAAGCTTTCTTT.

This clonotype was recorded many times. The genes are TRBV12-3 or TRBV12-4 and TRBJ2-6, with 10 bases lining up with TRBD1. V shed 10 bases, J shed 0 bases, and the junction held 6 bases outside the gene matches. This CDR3 has 16 amino acids. CDR3 residues: CAIRDRGLSGANVLTF. CDR3 DNA: TGTGCCATCCGGGACAGGGGTCTCTCTGGGGCCAACGTCCTGACTTTC.

This clonotype appeared once. Just one base apart from a much larger clone, this may be a read error. This chain uses TRBV27 with TRBJ2-2; TRBD2 matches at 8 bases. Looked up from germline, CDR1 is MNHEY and CDR2 is SMNVEV (reference sequence). There are 15 residues in the CDR3. The CDR3 DNA sequence: TGTGCCAGCAGTTGGGTCGGGAGGGACACCGTGGAGCTGTTTTTT. As protein: CASSWVGRDTVELFF.

Points on this clonotype: The conserved phenylalanine or tryptophan normally closing the CDR3 is absent here, so this likely arose from a read error. This chain joins TRBV11-2 and TRBJ2-7; maybe TRBD1 (5 bases). Trimming pared 4 bases from V and 5 bases from J, leaving 15 bases between. Germline values: CDR1 SGHAT, CDR2 FQNNGV. The CDR3 sequence is 14 residues long. The CDR3 nucleotides read TGTGCCAGCAGCTCACGGACATGGATGAACGAGCAGTACTTA. Translating it yields CASSSRTWMNEQYL.

In this sample, this clonotype turned up once. This chain uses TRBV10-2 with TRBJ2-7; unclear D gene. V was pared by 4 bases and J by 3 bases, with 13 bases between. The CDR3 is 14 amino acids. CDR1 and CDR2 (germline): WSHSY, SAAADI. CDR3: CASSGITNLYEQYF. CDR3 bases: TGCGCCAGCAGTGGAATAACTAACCTCTACGAGCAGTACTTC.

About this clonotype: Its ends do not fully match the called genes, so a read error is possible. This chain joins TRBV10-3 and TRBJ1-5; D uncertain. The CDR3 spans 14 residues. Germline V gives CDR1 ENHRY, CDR2 SYGVKD. Written as DNA, the CDR3 is TGTGCCATCTGTGATTCATCCGGATTTCAACCCCAGCATTTT. This codes for CAICDSSGFQPQHF.

A remark on this clonotype: This may be a read error, as it is one base from a much larger clone. This chain connects TRBV29-1 to TRBJ1-2; no definite D call. This CDR3 contains 10 residues. Per germline, CDR1 SQVTM and CDR2 ANQGSEA. The germline V and J ends were trimmed by 8 bases and 0 bases, with 4 bases remaining between them. The CDR3 bases are TGCAGCTTTGCTAACTATGGCTACACCTTC. Its translation: CSFANYGYTF.

The chain is built from TRBV29-1 and TRBJ1-2, with 8 positions matching TRBD1. CDR1 SQVTM and CDR2 ANQGSEA come from the germline V gene. The junction had 8 bases not matched to a gene; V was cut back by 6 bases and J by 8 bases. The CDR3 totals 12 residues. The CDR3 coding sequence is TGCAGCGTATCGACAGGGGAGTACGGCTACACCTTC. Translation: CSVSTGEYGYTF.

The V and J genes are TRBV20-1 and TRBJ2-7; D is possibly TRBD1 (6 bases). The J call may be wrong; the DNA end is better matched by TRBJ2-1. The CDR3 consists of 12 residues. CDR1 is DFQATT, CDR2 SNEGSKA, per germline (reference sequence). CDR3 coding DNA: TGCAGTGCTGACGGACAGACCTACGAGCAGTTCTTC. Translation: CSADGQTYEQFF.

This clonotype showed up just once. The germline gene is not matched at one end of the junction; a read error may be the cause. This rearrangement joins TRBV9 to TRBJ2-2; the D call may be TRBD1 or TRBD2 (7 bases each). This CDR3 contains 17 residues. In germline, CDR1 is SGDLS, CDR2 YYNGEE. The CDR3 is CASRVGQGGINTGELFF. The CDR3 DNA follows: TGTGCCAGCAGAGTAGGGCAGGGGGGGATCAACACCGGGGAGCTGTTTTTT.

This clonotype was found once. The chain employs TRBV29-1 and TRBJ1-1; D remains ambiguous. CDR3 length equals 14 residues. Trimming stripped 3 bases from V and 7 bases from J, with 18 bases between. In germline, CDR1 is SQVTM, CDR2 ANQGSEA. The CDR3 DNA follows: TGCAGCGTTGAGGTTCGGACGACCCACAGTGAAGCTTTCTTT. The encoded protein is CSVEVRTTHSEAFF.

Worth noting for this clonotype: The junction shows a germline mismatch at one end, possibly a read error. J is TRBJ2-3 and V is TRBV11-2, with D perhaps TRBD1 or TRBD2 (6 bases each). The germline V gene has CDR1 SGHAT and CDR2 FQNNGV. The CDR3 spans 16 residues. CDR3 in amino acids: CANSLDRTTSTDAQYF. CDR3 sequence (DNA): TGTGCCAACAGCTTAGACAGGACAACTAGCACAGATGCGCAGTATTTT.

This clonotype was detected many times. The rearrangement links TRBV29-1 to TRBJ2-5; 9 bases line up with TRBD1. Germline trimming cut 3 bases from V and 1 base from J; bases unmatched to any gene: 0. Germline V lookup: CDR1 SQVTM, CDR2 ANQGSEA. The CDR3 has 13 residues. In DNA form, the CDR3 reads TGCAGCGTTGAGGGACAGGGCCAAGAGACCCAGTACTTC. Its protein product is CSVEGQGQETQYF.

Notes on this clonotype: Since the CDR3 does not end with the conserved phenylalanine or tryptophan, this likely comes from a read error. DNA for the CDR3: TGCGCCAGTAGCCAACATCGGCCGGTCGGAGGTTACACCCTC. It yields the protein CASSQHRPVGGYTL. The V and J genes are TRBV4-1 and TRBJ1-2; D uncertain. The CDR3 length is 14 residues. The germline V gene encodes CDR1 MGHRA and CDR2 YSYEKL.

About this clonotype itself: It is likely a read error, because the conserved phenylalanine at the end of the CDR3 is missing. The rearrangement uses TRBV11-3 and TRBJ1-1; D is possibly TRBD1 (6 bases). The CDR3 is 16 amino acids. CDR1 SGHNT and CDR2 YENEEA come from the germline V gene. The CDR3 DNA sequence: TGCGCTAGCAGCCGCCGCGGGACAAATATGAACACTGAAGCTTTCGTT. This translates into CASSRRGTNMNTEAFV.

The rearrangement uses TRBV29-1 and TRBJ1-2; D perhaps matches TRBD1 (5 bases). The length of the CDR3 is 11 residues. The V end lost 7 bases, the J end lost 12 bases, and 18 bases lay between the germline ends. Per the germline V gene, CDR1 is SQVTM and CDR2 is ANQGSEA. CDR3 nucleotide sequence: TGCAGCGCCGGGGGGGGGGGATGGCACACCTTC. Its translation: CSAGGGGWHTF.

To note about this clonotype: One end of the junction is discordant with germline, which a read error may explain. V usage is TRBV11-2 and J usage is TRBJ1-4; D call uncertain. Germline V gene sequence: CDR1 SGHAT, CDR2 FQNNGV. This CDR3 comprises 14 residues. The CDR3 DNA sequence: TGTGCCAGCAGCTTAAGGAGCTATGATGAAAAACTTTTTTTT. It translates to CASSLRSYDEKLFF.

A remark on this clonotype: At one end, the junction sequence differs from germline, possibly due to a read error. The chain carries TRBV12-3 or TRBV12-4 and TRBJ2-7; no definite D call. The CDR3 consists of 12 residues. The CDR3 is CVSSPTYYEQYF. CDR3 DNA sequence: TGTGTCAGCAGTCCGACATATTACGAGCAATACTTC.

This clonotype has a handful of counts. The final CDR3 position lacks the conserved phenylalanine or tryptophan, pointing to a likely read error. This chain connects TRBV11-2 to TRBJ2-7; D might be TRBD1 (5 bases). The CDR3 length is 15 residues. The ends were cut back, 5 bases at V and 9 bases at J, with 23 bases in the middle. Germline V gene sequence: CDR1 SGHAT, CDR2 FQNNGV. CDR3 residues: CASSPMLGRGLGQYL. CDR3 nucleotide sequence: TGTGCCAGCAGCCCGATGCTAGGAAGGGGTCTCGGGCAGTACCTC.

Details on this clonotype: Sequence at one end of the junction differs from germline and may be a read error. The CDR3 here is CASSTEDSSGGNVPTF. The CDR3 nucleotides read TGTGCCAGCAGTACCGAGGACAGCTCTGGGGGCAACGTCCCGACTTTC. The rearrangement uses TRBV6-1 and TRBJ2-6; TRBD1 might be the D (6 bases). The CDR3 sequence is 16 residues long. Germline CDR1 is MNHNS and CDR2 is SASEGT.